The 3 T cell receptor beta chains given below trace back to one sample, sequenced in a study of human T cells and chemical hapten exposure. Using its own MiXCR run on the RACE reads, TCRdb lists one record per CDR3 protein. The sample gives some 80,000 distinct CDR3 sequences, about 11% of which show up once; about 4.2% is in the top ten. Time point in this sample: patch test 1, 2 weeks after DPC sensitization. Specified treatment: therapeutic diphenylcyclopropenone sensitization with weekly scalp DPC. Sequencing was performed on whole blood, taken in connection with sensitization to the hapten diphenylcyclopropenone (DPC). These receptors were obtained from a woman in her forties or fifties with alopecia areata. Some clones in this sample may be carry-over from other donors' samples.

The sample holds many counts of this clonotype. The gene calls are TRBV18 and TRBJ2-1; D may be TRBD2 (6 bases). The germline V gene has CDR1 KGHSH and CDR2 LQKENI. The length of the CDR3 is 13 residues. The ends were cut back, 3 bases at V and 7 bases at J, with 10 bases in the middle. CDR3 nucleotide sequence: TGTGCCAGCTCACCGTATGGGGGGAATGAGCAGTTCTTC. Amino acids: CASSPYGGNEQFF.

This clonotype was recorded at least ten times. The chain recombines TRBV20-1 with TRBJ1-4; TRBD1 matches at 9 bases. V lost 5 bases and J lost 7; bases outside the gene matches: 8. The CDR3 totals 14 residues. Per germline, CDR1 DFQATT and CDR2 SNEGSKA (reference sequence). The CDR3 sequence is CSADGQGLSEKLFF. The CDR3 coding sequence is TGCAGTGCTGACGGACAGGGGCTTAGTGAAAAACTGTTTTTT.

There are many counts of this clonotype. V and J are TRBV7-2 and TRBJ1-3; no firm D call. Trimming shortened V by 5 bases and J by 0 bases, and 11 bases separated the two germline ends. This CDR3 is built from 15 residues. Germline loops: CDR1 SGHTA, CDR2 FQGNSA. The CDR3, as DNA: TGTGCCAGCAGCCGTATAAGCCACTCTGGAAACACCATATATTTT. It translates to CASSRISHSGNTIYF.